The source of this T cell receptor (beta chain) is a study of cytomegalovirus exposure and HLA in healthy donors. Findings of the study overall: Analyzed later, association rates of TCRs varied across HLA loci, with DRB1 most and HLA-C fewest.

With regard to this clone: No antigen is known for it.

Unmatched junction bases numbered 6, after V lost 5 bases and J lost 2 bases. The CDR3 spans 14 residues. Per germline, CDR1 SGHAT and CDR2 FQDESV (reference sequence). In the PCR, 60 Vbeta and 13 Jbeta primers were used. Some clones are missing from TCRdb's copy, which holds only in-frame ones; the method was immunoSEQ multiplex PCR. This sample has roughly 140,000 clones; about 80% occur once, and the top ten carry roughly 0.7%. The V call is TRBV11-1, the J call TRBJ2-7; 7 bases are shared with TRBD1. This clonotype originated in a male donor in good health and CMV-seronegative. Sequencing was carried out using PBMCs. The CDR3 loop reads CASSPTGPAYEQYF. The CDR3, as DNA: TGTGCCAGCAGCCCGACAGGGCCGGCCTACGAGCAGTACTTC.